This T cell receptor beta chain comes out of a study of tumour-infiltrating T cells in Burkitt lymphoma (dated by TCRdb to about 2020). For the study in its entirety: The Burkitt lymphoma cohort included approximately 74 patients and covered every epidemiological subtype of the disease. Clinical outcome was correlated with TCR repertoire data, and overall and progression-free survival were found to be predicted by productive clonality independently of established prognosticators, including age at diagnosis. The research as a whole found: Several public clonotypes shared across numerous Burkitt lymphoma patients were found, and shared tumour neoantigen selection absent from diffuse large B-cell lymphoma was thereby suggested.

Regarding this clone: What antigen it recognizes has not been identified. The record has no base qualities; no much larger clone is one base away.

Libraries came from the immunoSEQ multiplex PCR assay. What TCRdb holds here is the immuneACCESS table cut down to in-frame rearrangements. Part of the clones is not present; checked against another copy, under half of the missing clones reflect an unresolved V gene, and the others are unexplained. For this sample the table gives more than 40,000 clones, of which 30% to 40% were detected only once. Around 2.9% of the sample comes from the top ten. The germline V gene sets CDR1 to SGDLS and CDR2 to YYNGEE. V is pared back by 2 bases and J by 4 bases, with 9 bases lying between the germline termini. The CDR3 sequence holds 13 residues, the cysteine and phenylalanine included. Only the CDR3 portion is preserved as DNA: 39 bases, with reading frame beginning at the first base.

The chain employs TRBV9 and TRBJ1-1, with the D gene not clear enough to name. Sample: tumor tissue. The receptor was isolated from a human donor with Burkitt lymphoma. The CDR3: CASSVRIGTEAFF. In nucleotides, the sequence is TGTGCCAGCAGCGTCAGAATTGGCACTGAAGCTTTCTTT.